Presented here are 31 T cell receptor beta chains from one specimen sequenced in a study of blood T cell repertoires in COVID-19 (dated by TCRdb to 2018 to 2020). The receptor library was made with the immunoSEQ multiplex PCR assay. In TCRdb, the immuneACCESS table is reduced to in-frame sequences with V and J assigned. These tables do not hold every clone; where another copy was compared, an unresolved V gene accounts for under half, and the others remain unexplained. The sample table holds 190,000 or so clones, of which over 70% were seen once. Roughly 2.9% of the sample is taken by the ten largest. Input material: peripheral blood. The receptors originated from a man in his fifties or sixties with active or convalescent COVID-19.

The chain is built from TRBV15 and TRBJ2-7; 7 nucleotides align to TRBD2. Germline V lookup: CDR1 LNHNV, CDR2 YYDKDF (reference sequence). The CDR3 totals 13 residues. The trim removed 5 bases at V and 7 bases at J, leaving 8 bases unmatched. CDR3 in DNA: TGTGCCACCAGCCTAAAAATCGGGGGGGAGCAGTACTTC. It codes for CATSLKIGGEQYF.

The chain employs TRBV9 and TRBJ1-6; 8 bases agree with TRBD1. Germline V gene data show CDR1 as SGDLS and CDR2 as YYNGEE. This CDR3 spans 16 amino acids. J lost 9 bases, V lost 3 bases, and 11 bases had no gene match. The CDR3 DNA reads TGTGCCAGCAGCGGAATTGGGCCCACAGGGGGTTCACCCCTCCACTTT. Translating gives CASSGIGPTGGSPLHF.

This clone was observed many times. This chain uses TRBV10-2 with TRBJ2-2; unclear D gene. The CDR3 has 13 amino acids. Germline lookup yields CDR1 WSHSY and CDR2 SAAADI. Trimming stripped 3 bases from V and 6 bases from J, with 8 bases between. The CDR3 DNA is TGCGCCAGCAGTGACCCCGTCCCCGGGGAGCTGTTTTTT. It encodes CASSDPVPGELFF.

The chain carries TRBV9 and TRBJ1-1, with TRBD1 identical over 9 bases. This CDR3 has 14 residues. Germline V gene lookup returns CDR1 SGDLS and CDR2 YYNGEE. Unmatched junction bases numbered 8, after V lost 4 bases and J lost 7 bases. The CDR3 region has the DNA TGTGCCAGCAGCCAAACAGGGGGCCGAGGTGAAGCTTTCTTT. Protein sequence: CASSQTGGRGEAFF.

A word on this clone: At one end, the junction sequence differs from germline, possibly due to a read error. The J gene is TRBJ2-6, the V gene TRBV7-7; 7 nucleotides align to TRBD1. This CDR3 is built from 16 residues. CDR1 and CDR2 from the germline V gene are SSHAT and FNYEAQ (reference sequence). CDR3 coding DNA: TGTGCTAGCAGCTTCGGGACAGCCTCTGGGGCCAACGTCCTGACTTTC. The encoded protein is CASSFGTASGANVLTF.

The chain uses TRBV9 and TRBJ2-5; D remains unclear. The CDR3 has 13 amino acids. Germline CDR1 is SGDLS and CDR2 is YYNGEE. V lost 2 bases, J lost 3 bases, and 8 bases lay in between. The CDR3 protein is CASSVSDEETQYF. In DNA form, the CDR3 reads TGTGCCAGCAGCGTTTCAGATGAAGAGACCCAGTACTTC.

The chain couples TRBV5-1 to TRBJ1-1; D might be TRBD1 (5 bases). The V and J ends lost 5 bases and 4 bases respectively, with 15 bases between them. This CDR3 contains 14 residues. CDR1 is SGHRS, CDR2 YFSETQ, per germline. Here the CDR3 reads CASSLTTGVTEAFF. The CDR3 bases are TGCGCCAGCAGTTTGACTACGGGGGTCACTGAAGCTTTCTTT.

In DNA form, the CDR3 reads TGCGCCAGTGTAGACAGGGGGCTTGGCACTGAAGCTTTCTTT. Its protein is CASVDRGLGTEAFF. This chain joins TRBV10-2 and TRBJ1-1, with TRBD1 matching 10 bases. J gave up 4 bases and V 9 bases, and 8 bases lay outside the gene matches. Germline CDR1 reads WSHSY; CDR2 reads SAAADI. This CDR3 has 14 residues.

The J gene is TRBJ1-1, the V gene TRBV30; tentatively, D is TRBD1 (6 bases). The CDR3 covers 14 residues. Germline V lookup: CDR1 GTSNPN, CDR2 SVGIG (reference sequence). The V and J ends lost 6 bases and 0 bases respectively, with 14 bases between them. The CDR3 is CACQGGPLNTEAFF. The CDR3 DNA reads as TGTGCCTGCCAAGGGGGACCGTTGAACACTGAAGCTTTCTTT.

The rearrangement joins TRBV6-5 to TRBJ2-1, with D perhaps TRBD2 (6 bases). V lost 4 bases to trimming and J lost 0 bases, with 13 bases between them. The CDR3 has 16 residues. Germline assignment: CDR1 MNHEY and CDR2 SVGAGI. DNA of the CDR3: TGTGCCAGCAGTTCATCCCGGGAGTACTCCTACAATGAGCAGTTCTTC. Translating it yields CASSSSREYSYNEQFF.

The V gene is TRBV24-1, the J gene TRBJ1-2; D gene uncertain. Germline lookup yields CDR1 KGHDR and CDR2 SFDVKD. The CDR3 spans 13 residues. V lost 5 bases to trimming and J lost 0 bases, with 6 bases between them. CDR3 coding DNA: TGTGCCACCAGTGGGGGAGCTAACTATGGCTACACCTTC. Translation: CATSGGANYGYTF.

This clone was picked up a small number of times. This chain connects TRBV4-1 to TRBJ2-7; TRBD2 matches at 7 bases. V shed 4 bases, J shed 4 bases, and the junction held 16 bases outside the gene matches. Germline V CDR1 and CDR2: MGHRA, YSYEKL. This CDR3 has 17 amino acids. The CDR3: CASSLTPGGSGSYEQYF. The CDR3 DNA reads as TGCGCCAGCAGCCTAACCCCGGGTGGTAGCGGGTCTTACGAGCAGTACTTC.

CDR3 protein: CASARGDPNYGYTF. The CDR3 DNA is TGTGCCAGCGCCCGGGGGGACCCTAACTATGGCTACACCTTC. This sequence joins TRBV27 and TRBJ1-2, with D possibly being TRBD1 (5 bases). V was trimmed by 8 bases and J by 0 bases, leaving 13 bases between them. Germline CDR1 MNHEY, CDR2 SMNVEV (reference sequence). The CDR3 covers 14 residues.

The chain carries TRBV27 and TRBJ1-4; D is perhaps TRBD1 (5 bases). The ends were cut back, 3 bases at V and 3 bases at J, with 14 bases in the middle. Germline values: CDR1 MNHEY, CDR2 SMNVEV (reference sequence). The length of the CDR3 is 16 residues. CDR3 sequence reads: CASSFGPGAANEKLFF. CDR3 DNA: TGTGCCAGCAGTTTCGGACCTGGGGCGGCTAATGAAAAACTGTTTTTT.

This chain links TRBV13 with TRBJ2-1, with 8 bases fitting TRBD2. The J segment lost 4 bases and the V segment lost 5 bases, leaving 7 bases of the junction unmatched. The CDR3 has 15 amino acids. From germline, CDR1 is PRHDT and CDR2 FYEKMQ (reference sequence). DNA of the CDR3: TGTGCCAGCAGCATGCCCCTAGCGGGTTACAATGAGCAGTTCTTC. It is translated as CASSMPLAGYNEQFF.

V is TRBV11-2 and J is TRBJ2-7; 7 bases agree with TRBD1. Germline V CDR1 and CDR2: SGHAT, FQNNGV. J was trimmed by 7 bases and V by 2 bases; bases with no gene match: 8. This CDR3 has 14 residues. The CDR3: CASSLLDRWGEQYF. In nucleotides, the CDR3 is TGTGCCAGCAGCTTATTGGACAGGTGGGGAGAGCAGTACTTC. Supplemented by reference TRBV11-2 and TRBJ2-7, the full variable domain reads EAGVAQSPRYKIIEKRQSVAFWCNPISGHATLYWYQQILGQGPKLLIQFQNNGVVDDSQLPKDRFSAERLKGVDSTLKIQPAKLEDSAVYLCASSLLDRWGEQYFGPGTRLTVT.

At least ten counts were recorded for this clone. The V and J genes are TRBV6-4 and TRBJ2-2; D is uncertain. V dropped 3 bases and J dropped 4 bases, with 9 bases sitting between them. The CDR3 has 14 residues. Germline V CDR1 and CDR2: MRHNA, SNTAGT. The CDR3 region has the DNA TGTGCCAGCAGTGAAACCCTAGGCACCGGGGAGCTGTTTTTT. It is translated as CASSETLGTGELFF.

This clone was seen a handful of times. The CDR3, as DNA: TGCGCCAGCAGCCTAGGGGCCTATAGCAATCAGCCCCAGCATTTT. It is translated as CASSLGAYSNQPQHF. J is TRBJ1-5 and V is TRBV4-1; D is perhaps TRBD1 (5 bases). V was clipped by 4 bases and J by 0 bases, with 10 bases between them. The CDR3 extends over 15 amino acids. Germline V gives CDR1 MGHRA, CDR2 YSYEKL.

CDR3 sequence reads: CASSQDLGRGPNEKLFF. The DNA of the CDR3 is TGTGCCAGCAGCCAAGATTTGGGCAGGGGGCCTAATGAAAAACTGTTTTTT. The chain is built from TRBV3-1 (or the pseudogene TRBV3-2) and TRBJ1-4, with 8 positions matching TRBD1. The length of the CDR3 is 17 residues. Germline assignment: CDR1 LGHDT and CDR2 YNNKEL (reference sequence). Germline trimming cut 0 bases from V and 3 bases from J; bases unmatched to any gene: 6.

CDR3 bases: TGCAGCGTTGAAGATCGTGGACAGGTGAATAACTATGGCTACACCTTC. It codes for CSVEDRGQVNNYGYTF. This sequence joins TRBV29-1 and TRBJ1-2, with TRBD1 identical over 7 bases. There are 16 residues in the CDR3. Trimming took 0 bases from V and 1 from J; bases not matched to a gene: 8. The V gene's germline CDR1 is SQVTM and CDR2 ANQGSEA.

V and J are TRBV4-1 and TRBJ1-2, with 9 bases lining up with TRBD1. CDR3 length: 16 residues. J gave up 1 base and V 3 bases, and 6 bases lay outside the gene matches. Germline CDR1 MGHRA, CDR2 YSYEKL. CDR3: CASSQTPGQGNYGYTF. DNA for the CDR3: TGCGCCAGCAGCCAGACCCCGGGACAGGGTAACTATGGCTACACCTTC.

V usage is TRBV18 and J usage is TRBJ1-4, with D unresolved. CDR1 is KGHSH, CDR2 LQKENI, per germline. This CDR3 comprises 14 residues. The V gene lost 6 bases and the J gene lost 0 bases, with 8 bases spanning the gap. The CDR3 spells CASSAGPTNEKLFF. The CDR3 DNA reads TGTGCCAGCTCTGCGGGTCCAACTAATGAAAAACTGTTTTTT.

The rearrangement uses TRBV9 and TRBJ2-1; 10 positions agree with TRBD2. Germline CDR1 is SGDLS and CDR2 is YYNGEE. The CDR3 consists of 15 residues. The trim removed 0 bases at V and 9 bases at J, leaving 6 bases unmatched. DNA of the CDR3: TGTGCCAGCAGCGTAGCAGCGGGAGGGCCCGGTGAGCAGTTCTTC. Translating gives CASSVAAGGPGEQFF.

CDR3 loop: CASSPGQVHNEQFF. The DNA of the CDR3 is TGTGCCAGCAGCCCGGGACAGGTGCACAATGAGCAGTTCTTC. This chain joins TRBV9 and TRBJ2-1; 8 bases fit TRBD1. This CDR3 region has 14 residues. In germline, CDR1 is SGDLS, CDR2 YYNGEE. J was trimmed by 5 bases and V by 4 bases; bases with no gene match: 5. Filled out from reference TRBV9 and TRBJ2-1, the complete variable domain reads DSGVTQTPKHLITATGQRVTLRCSPRSGDLSVYWYQQSLDQGLQFLIQYYNGEERAKGNILERFSAQQFPDLHSELNLSSLELGDSALYFCASSPGQVHNEQFFGPGTRLTVL.

This clone was counted once. The chain has TRBV6-1 and TRBJ1-2; D not resolved. Trimming removed 1 base at V and 4 bases at J, with 10 bases between. This CDR3 contains 14 residues. Germline CDR1 reads MNHNS; CDR2 reads SASEGT. In DNA form, the CDR3 reads TGTGCCAGCAGTGAAGACCCAGGCTCCTATGGCTACACCTTC. Translating it yields CASSEDPGSYGYTF.

The chain carries TRBV6-5 and TRBJ1-1, with D maybe TRBD1 (5 bases). Deletions cut 2 bases from V and 7 bases from J, with 8 bases between. Germline V gives CDR1 MNHEY, CDR2 SVGAGI. The length of the CDR3 is 12 residues. CDR3 in amino acids: CASSYRGSEAFF. The DNA of the CDR3 is TGTGCCAGCAGTTACCGGGGGAGTGAAGCTTTCTTT.

This sequence joins TRBV19 and TRBJ1-1, with 8 bases fitting TRBD1. V shed 9 bases and J 1 base; nucleotides not matched to a gene: 4. This CDR3 spans 13 amino acids. Germline V gene lookup returns CDR1 LNHDA and CDR2 SQIVND (reference sequence). CDR3 protein: CASIDRGNTEAFF. The CDR3 coding sequence is TGTGCCAGCATAGACAGGGGGAACACTGAAGCTTTCTTT.

The chain combines TRBV19 with TRBJ2-3; D is undetermined. Per the germline V gene, CDR1 is LNHDA and CDR2 is SQIVND (reference sequence). V shed 6 bases and J shed 3 bases, with 4 bases lying between them. The CDR3 runs 11 residues. The CDR3 spells CASRLTDTQYF. The CDR3 nucleotides are TGTGCCAGTAGGTTAACAGATACGCAGTATTTT.

The gene calls are TRBV19 and TRBJ1-2; D possibly corresponds to TRBD1 (5 bases). V was clipped by 0 bases and J by 7 bases, with 12 bases between them. Germline values: CDR1 LNHDA, CDR2 SQIVND (reference sequence). This CDR3 comprises 14 residues. The CDR3 region is CASSIDGLQGGYTF. Here the CDR3 DNA reads TGTGCCAGTAGTATAGATGGGCTTCAGGGTGGCTACACCTTC.

The chain has TRBV4-1 and TRBJ2-3, with 9 positions matching TRBD2. Unmatched junction bases numbered 11, after V lost 0 bases and J lost 7 bases. The germline gives CDR1 MGHRA, CDR2 YSYEKL. There are 17 residues in the CDR3. The CDR3 DNA is TGCGCCAGCAGCCAAGATTCCCGTAGTAGCGGGGGAAATACGCAGTATTTT. Translated, it gives CASSQDSRSSGGNTQYF.

The genes are TRBV11-3 and TRBJ2-7; maybe TRBD1 (5 bases). V was cut by 5 bases and J by 6 bases, with 14 bases left in between. The CDR3 spans 13 residues. CDR1 is SGHNT, CDR2 YENEEA, per germline. CDR3 coding DNA: TGTGCCAGCAGCGTCAGTGGGGCAGGCGAGCAGTACTTC. It specifies CASSVSGAGEQYF.